The 2 T cell receptor beta chains presented below share a single source sample, sequenced in a study of blood T cells in healthy people across ages. Primers used in a second PCR of roughly 7 to 12 cycles were a sample-barcoded 5' primer and a J-beta primer mix. TCRdb passed the 5' RACE reads through MiXCR, listing each CDR3 protein once. This table has some 690,000 distinct CDR3 sequences, about 20% appearing once. Sequencing was carried out using blood. The receptors stem from a man between 65 and 85 years old in good health.

The V gene is TRBV5-1, the J gene TRBJ1-4; 7 bases align to TRBD1. This CDR3 is built from 13 residues. In germline, CDR1 is SGHRS, CDR2 YFSETQ. Trimming took 7 bases from V and 8 from J; bases not matched to a gene: 8. Here the CDR3 DNA reads TGCGCCAGCGGACAGGATCCAGGAGAAAAACTGTTTTTT. Translating gives CASGQDPGEKLFF.

This clonotype was counted many times. The chain couples TRBV7-6 to TRBJ2-3, with 7 nucleotides matching TRBD2. This CDR3 comprises 15 residues. CDR1 and CDR2 (germline): SGHVS, FNYEAQ. Losses at the gene ends were 0 bases for V and 4 bases for J; bases not matched to a gene: 4. The DNA for the CDR3 is TGTGCCAGCAGCTTAGCTGGCGGGAGCCCAGATACGCAGTATTTT. Translated: CASSLAGGSPDTQYF.